The rows below give T cell receptor beta chains drawn from one sample of a study of radiation and T cells in renal cell carcinoma. Here immunoSEQ multiplex PCR was the method, and the copy in TCRdb shows in-frame clones only, minus some. Of 150,000 to 200,000 clones listed, about nine tenths are singletons. Sequenced material: blood, taken from a patient whose treatment included radiotherapy and nephrectomy. The source of these receptors is a woman aged 45-65 years with renal cell carcinoma. The CDR3 runs from the conserved cysteine through the conserved F or W. The D gene is left open where the match is weak. Clone size, where shown, is once, few, many, or a class for clones that have expanded.

d_gene	v_gene	abundance	j_gene	len	CDR3aa	CDR3nt
NA	TRBV9	once	TRBJ1-3	14	CASSPGAMRNTIYF	TGTGCCAGCAGCCCCGGGGCAATGAGAAACACCATATATTTT
TRBD2	TRBV5-1	NA	TRBJ2-5	15	CASSFKRGGSETQYF	TGCGCCAGCAGCTTCAAGCGGGGGGGTTCGGAGACCCAGTACTTC
NA	TRBV6-5	NA	TRBJ2-1	11	CASKGVNEQFF	TGTGCCTCGAAGGGGGTAAATGAGCAGTTCTTC
TRBD1	TRBV18	NA	TRBJ1-3	19	CASSPRTGFTRVSGNTIYF	TGTGCCAGCTCACCCCGGACAGGTTTTACTCGGGTCTCTGGAAACACCATATATTTT
TRBD1	TRBV5-8	NA	TRBJ2-1	16	CASSGGQGAIYNEQFF	TGTGCCAGCAGCGGGGGACAGGGGGCGATATACAATGAGCAGTTCTTC
NA	TRBV19	NA	TRBJ1-4	14	CASSIAVQNEKLFF	TGTGCCAGTAGTATTGCGGTTCAGAATGAAAAACTGTTTTTT
NA	TRBV2	few	TRBJ1-2	11	CASGDTYGYTF	TGTGCCAGCGGGGACACCTATGGCTACACCTTC
NA	TRBV9	NA	TRBJ1-3	17	CASSVASGVSSGNTIYF	TGTGCCAGCAGCGTAGCCTCAGGGGTAAGCTCTGGAAACACCATATATTTT
NA	TRBV29-1	NA	TRBJ2-5	13	CSVEKGSRETQYF	TGCAGCGTTGAGAAGGGTTCTAGGGAGACCCAGTACTTC
NA	TRBV19	NA	TRBJ1-1	17	CASSIGGPYREGTEAFF	TGTGCCAGTAGTATAGGCGGACCGTATCGGGAGGGCACTGAAGCTTTCTTT
NA	TRBV10-2	NA	TRBJ1-2	12	CASRPGNYGYTF	TGCGCCAGCAGGCCAGGGAACTATGGCTACACCTTC
TRBD1	TRBV6-4	NA	TRBJ2-3	15	CASSDRGQSSDTQYF	TGTGCCAGCAGTGACAGGGGGCAATCCTCAGATACGCAGTATTTT
NA	TRBV19	NA	TRBJ1-2	14	CASSIERSYYGYTF	TGTGCCAGTAGTATAGAAAGGAGCTACTATGGCTACACCTTC
TRBD2	TRBV5-6	once	TRBJ2-1	15	CASSLSASGYNEQFF	TGTGCCAGCAGCTTGTCGGCTAGCGGGTACAATGAGCAGTTCTTC
NA	TRBV7-3	NA	TRBJ2-1	13	CASSLQGNNEQFF	TGTGCCAGCAGCTTACAGGGAAACAATGAGCAGTTCTTC
NA	TRBV23-1	few	TRBJ1-3	13	CASSLCPEDTIYF	TGCGCCAGCAGTCTGTGTCCCGAAGACACCATATATTTT
NA	TRBV4-2	NA	TRBJ1-3	14	CASSQVGTGNTIYF	TGTGCCAGCAGCCAAGTGGGAACTGGAAACACCATATATTTT
NA	TRBV7-8	NA	TRBJ1-2	16	CASSSRVGEADYGYTF	TGTGCCAGCAGCTCCCGGGTAGGGGAGGCCGACTATGGCTACACCTTC
TRBD1	TRBV9	NA	TRBJ1-6	14	CASSASDRGYTLHF	TGTGCCAGCAGCGCGTCGGACAGGGGTTATACCCTCCACTTT
TRBD2	TRBV5-1	once	TRBJ2-1	15	CASSWLLAGLNEQFF	TGCGCCAGCAGCTGGCTTCTAGCGGGGCTCAATGAGCAGTTCTTC
TRBD2	TRBV5-1	NA	TRBJ2-1	15	CASSSSGGAGNEQFF	TGCGCCAGCAGCTCCAGCGGGGGGGCTGGAAATGAGCAGTTCTTC
TRBD1	TRBV5-6	NA	TRBJ2-2	15	CASSPWTGGFGELFF	TGTGCCAGCAGCCCTTGGACAGGGGGCTTCGGGGAGCTGTTTTTT
NA	TRBV6-5	once	TRBJ2-2	12	CASSYSTGELFF	TGTGCCAGCAGTTACTCGACCGGGGAGCTGTTTTTT
NA	TRBV7-9	NA	TRBJ2-1	12	CASSHSDNEQFF	TGTGCCAGCAGCCACTCGGACAATGAGCAGTTCTTC
NA	TRBV7-6	NA	TRBJ1-1	13	CASSLRLNTEAFF	TGTGCCAGCAGCTTACGTCTCAACACTGAAGCTTTCTTT
TRBD2	TRBV6-5	NA	TRBJ2-7	15	CASSLRLAGPYEQYF	TGTGCCAGCAGCCTTCGACTAGCGGGGCCCTACGAGCAGTACTTC
NA	TRBV18	NA	TRBJ1-1	14	CASSPSGADTEAFF	TGTGCCAGCTCACCAAGCGGGGCGGACACTGAAGCTTTCTTT
NA	TRBV6-6	NA	TRBJ1-2	15	CASSKFILRDYGYTF	TGTGCCAGCAGTAAGTTCATCCTACGGGACTATGGCTACACCTTC
NA	TRBV18	NA	TRBJ2-3	13	CASSPTFTDTQYF	TGTGCCAGCTCACCTACCTTCACAGATACGCAGTATTTT
TRBD1	TRBV2	NA	TRBJ2-3	16	CASTPFTGAGGDTQYF	TGTGCCAGCACCCCCTTTACAGGGGCAGGTGGAGATACGCAGTATTTT
TRBD2	TRBV25-1	NA	TRBJ2-3	16	CASSELASGRTDTQYF	TGTGCCAGCAGTGAATTGGCTAGCGGACGCACAGATACGCAGTATTTT
TRBD1	TRBV5-4	NA	TRBJ2-1	17	CASSTEPGQGARNEQFF	TGTGCCAGCAGCACGGAACCGGGACAGGGGGCTCGGAATGAGCAGTTCTTC